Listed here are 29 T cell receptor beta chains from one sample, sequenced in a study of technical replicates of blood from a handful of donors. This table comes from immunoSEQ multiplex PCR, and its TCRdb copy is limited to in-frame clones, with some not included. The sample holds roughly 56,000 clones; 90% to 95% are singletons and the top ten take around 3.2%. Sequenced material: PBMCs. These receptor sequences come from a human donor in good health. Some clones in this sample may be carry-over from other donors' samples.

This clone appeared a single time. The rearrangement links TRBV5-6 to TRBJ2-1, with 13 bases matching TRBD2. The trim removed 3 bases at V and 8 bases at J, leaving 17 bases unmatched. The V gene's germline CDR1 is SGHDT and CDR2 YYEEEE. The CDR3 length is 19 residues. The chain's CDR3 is CASSSRVSTSGRAADEQFF. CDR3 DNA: TGTGCCAGCAGCTCCCGAGTGAGTACTAGCGGGAGGGCCGCGGATGAGCAGTTCTTC.

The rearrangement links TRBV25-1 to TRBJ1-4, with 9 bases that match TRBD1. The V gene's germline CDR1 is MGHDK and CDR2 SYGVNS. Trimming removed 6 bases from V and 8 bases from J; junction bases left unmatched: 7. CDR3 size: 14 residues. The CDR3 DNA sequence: TGTGCCAGCAGAACCGGGACAGGGAGCGAAAAACTGTTTTTT. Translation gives CASRTGTGSEKLFF.

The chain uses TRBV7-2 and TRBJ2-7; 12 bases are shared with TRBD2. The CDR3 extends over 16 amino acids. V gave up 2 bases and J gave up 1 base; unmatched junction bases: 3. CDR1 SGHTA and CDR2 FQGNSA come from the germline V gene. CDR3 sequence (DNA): TGTGCCAGCAGCTTACTAGCGGGAGGGGAGTCCTACGAGCAGTACTTC. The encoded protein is CASSLLAGGESYEQYF.

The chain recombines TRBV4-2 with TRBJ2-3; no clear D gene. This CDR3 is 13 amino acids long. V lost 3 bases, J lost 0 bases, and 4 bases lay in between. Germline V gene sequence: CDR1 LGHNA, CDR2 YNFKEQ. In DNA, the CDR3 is TGTGCCAGCAGCCACGCGAGCACAGATACGCAGTATTTT. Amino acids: CASSHASTDTQYF.

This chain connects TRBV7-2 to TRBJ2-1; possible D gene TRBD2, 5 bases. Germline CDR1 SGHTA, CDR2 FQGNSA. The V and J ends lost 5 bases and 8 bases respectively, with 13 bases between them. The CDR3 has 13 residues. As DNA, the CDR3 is TGTGCCAGCAGCCCCAGACCGGGGTATGAGCAGTTCTTC. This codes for CASSPRPGYEQFF. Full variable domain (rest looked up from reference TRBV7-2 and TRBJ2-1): GAGVSQSPSNKVTEKGKDVELRCDPISGHTALYWYRQSLGQGLEFLIYFQGNSAPDKSGLPSDRFSAERTGGSVSTLTIQRTQQEDSAVYLCASSPRPGYEQFFGPGTRLTVL.

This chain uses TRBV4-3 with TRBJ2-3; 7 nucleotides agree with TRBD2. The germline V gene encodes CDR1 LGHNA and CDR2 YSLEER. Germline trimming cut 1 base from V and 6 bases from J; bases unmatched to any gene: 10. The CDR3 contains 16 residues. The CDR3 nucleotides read TGCGCCAGCAGCCAAGGGAGGACTAGGCCCCAGGATACGCAGTATTTT. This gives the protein CASSQGRTRPQDTQYF.

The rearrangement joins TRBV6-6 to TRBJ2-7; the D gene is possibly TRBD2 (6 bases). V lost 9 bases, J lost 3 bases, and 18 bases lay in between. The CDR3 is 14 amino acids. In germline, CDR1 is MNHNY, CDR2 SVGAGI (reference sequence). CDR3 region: CASNKGSGGYEQYF. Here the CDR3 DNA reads TGTGCCAGTAACAAAGGTAGCGGAGGCTACGAGCAGTACTTC.

CDR3 bases: TGTGCCAGCAGTCCCTTATATGGCTACACCTTC. As protein: CASSPLYGYTF. The V call is TRBV6-6, the J call TRBJ1-2; D gene unclear. The V and J ends lost 5 bases and 5 bases respectively, with 6 bases between them. From germline, CDR1 is MNHNY and CDR2 SVGAGI (reference sequence). There are 11 residues in the CDR3.

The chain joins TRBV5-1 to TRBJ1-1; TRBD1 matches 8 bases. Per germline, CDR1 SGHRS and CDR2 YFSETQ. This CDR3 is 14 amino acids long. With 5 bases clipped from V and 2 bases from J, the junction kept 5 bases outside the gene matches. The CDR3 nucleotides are TGCGCCAGCAGTTCAGGGGGCCCAAACACTGAAGCTTTCTTT. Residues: CASSSGGPNTEAFF.

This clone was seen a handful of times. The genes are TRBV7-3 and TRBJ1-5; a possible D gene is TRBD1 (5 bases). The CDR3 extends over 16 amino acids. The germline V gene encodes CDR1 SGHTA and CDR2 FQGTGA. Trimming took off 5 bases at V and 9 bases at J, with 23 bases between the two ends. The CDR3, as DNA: TGTGCCAGCAGCCGAACGACGGGGAGGGGCATCACGCCCCAGCATTTT. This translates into CASSRTTGRGITPQHF. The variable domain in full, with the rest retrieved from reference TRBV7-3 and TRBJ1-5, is GAGVSQTPSNKVTEKGKYVELRCDPISGHTALYWYRQSLGQGPEFLIYFQGTGAADDSGLPNDRFFAVRPEGSVSTLKIQRTERGDSAVYLCASSRTTGRGITPQHFGDGTRLSIL.

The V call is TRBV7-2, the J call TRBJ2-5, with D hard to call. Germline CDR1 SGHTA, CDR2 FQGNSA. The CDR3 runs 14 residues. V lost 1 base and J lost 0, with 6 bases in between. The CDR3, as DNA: TGTGCCAGCAGCTTAGGAAGAGACCAAGAGACCCAGTACTTC. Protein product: CASSLGRDQETQYF.

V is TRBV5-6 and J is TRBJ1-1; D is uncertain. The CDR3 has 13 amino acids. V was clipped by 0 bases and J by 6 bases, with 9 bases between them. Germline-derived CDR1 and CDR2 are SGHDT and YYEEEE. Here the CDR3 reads CASSLDRWAEAFF. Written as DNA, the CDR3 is TGTGCCAGCAGCTTGGACAGATGGGCTGAAGCTTTCTTT. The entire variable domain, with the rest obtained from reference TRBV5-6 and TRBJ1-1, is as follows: DAGVTQSPTHLIKTRGQQVTLRCSPKSGHDTVSWYQQALGQGPQFIFQYYEEEERQRGNFPDRFSGHQFPNYSSELNVNALLLGDSALYLCASSLDRWAEAFFGQGTRLTVV.

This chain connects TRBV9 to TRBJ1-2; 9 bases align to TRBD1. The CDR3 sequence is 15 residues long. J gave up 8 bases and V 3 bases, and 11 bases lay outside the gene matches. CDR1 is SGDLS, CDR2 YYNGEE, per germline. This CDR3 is CASSGGTGIFLGYTF. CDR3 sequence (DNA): TGTGCCAGCAGCGGGGGGACAGGGATTTTTCTCGGCTACACCTTC.

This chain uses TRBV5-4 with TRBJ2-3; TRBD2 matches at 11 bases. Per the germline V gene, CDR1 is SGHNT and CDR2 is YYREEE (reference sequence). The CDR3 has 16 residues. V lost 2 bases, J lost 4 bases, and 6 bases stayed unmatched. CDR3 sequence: CASSFGSGGAPDTQYF. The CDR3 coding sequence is TGTGCCAGCAGCTTCGGTAGCGGGGGGGCCCCAGATACGCAGTATTTT.

The CDR3 DNA sequence: TGCGCCAGCAGCCAGGGGGCAGGTGACCAGCCCCAGCATTTT. This encodes CASSQGAGDQPQHF. The V and J genes are TRBV4-1 and TRBJ1-5, with a weak D call TRBD1 (6 bases). Germline lookup yields CDR1 MGHRA and CDR2 YSYEKL. The CDR3 length is 14 residues. V lost 3 bases and J 7 bases, leaving 13 bases between the germline ends.

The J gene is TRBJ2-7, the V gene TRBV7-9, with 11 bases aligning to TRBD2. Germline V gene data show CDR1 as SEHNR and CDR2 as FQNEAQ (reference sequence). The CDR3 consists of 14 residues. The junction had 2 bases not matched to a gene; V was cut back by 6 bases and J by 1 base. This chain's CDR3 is CASSPSGGSYEQYF. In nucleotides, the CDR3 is TGTGCCAGCAGTCCTAGCGGGGGGTCCTACGAGCAGTACTTC.

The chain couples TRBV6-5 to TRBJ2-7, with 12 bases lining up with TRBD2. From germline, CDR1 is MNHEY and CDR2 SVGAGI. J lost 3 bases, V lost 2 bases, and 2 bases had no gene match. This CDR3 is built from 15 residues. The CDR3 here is CASSYTSGRYYEQYF. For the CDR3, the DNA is TGTGCCAGCAGTTACACTAGCGGGAGGTACTACGAGCAGTACTTC.

The CDR3 loop is CASSQTVDQPQHF. The CDR3 region has the DNA TGTGCCAGCAGCCAGACTGTTGATCAGCCCCAGCATTTT. This chain uses TRBV11-1 with TRBJ1-5; D gene uncertain. This CDR3 has 13 residues. V was trimmed by 5 bases and J by 5 bases, leaving 10 bases between them. Germline-derived CDR1 and CDR2 are SGHAT and FQDESV (reference sequence).

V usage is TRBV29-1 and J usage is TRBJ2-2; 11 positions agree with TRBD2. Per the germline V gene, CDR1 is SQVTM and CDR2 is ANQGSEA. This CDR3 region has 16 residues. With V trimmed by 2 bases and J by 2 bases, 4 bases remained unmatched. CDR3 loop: CSVELAGGINTGELFF. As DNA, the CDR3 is TGCAGCGTTGAACTAGCGGGGGGTATCAACACCGGGGAGCTGTTTTTT.

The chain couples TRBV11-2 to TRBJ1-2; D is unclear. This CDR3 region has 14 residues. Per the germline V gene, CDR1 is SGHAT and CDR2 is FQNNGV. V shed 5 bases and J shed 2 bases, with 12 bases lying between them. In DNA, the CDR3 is TGTGCCAGCAGCCCACTGACAATGAACTATGGCTACACCTTC. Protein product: CASSPLTMNYGYTF.

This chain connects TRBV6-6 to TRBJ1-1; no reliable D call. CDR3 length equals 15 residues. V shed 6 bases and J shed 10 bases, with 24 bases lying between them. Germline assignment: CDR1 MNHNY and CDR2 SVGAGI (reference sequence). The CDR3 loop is CASSPDPPSGSGAFF. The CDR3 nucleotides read TGTGCCAGCAGCCCAGATCCCCCCTCTGGGTCGGGAGCTTTCTTT.

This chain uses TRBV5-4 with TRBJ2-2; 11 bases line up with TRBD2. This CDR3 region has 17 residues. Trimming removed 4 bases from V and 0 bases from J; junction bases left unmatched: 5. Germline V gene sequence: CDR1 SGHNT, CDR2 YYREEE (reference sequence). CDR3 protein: CASSPMGLAANTGELFF. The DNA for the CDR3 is TGTGCCAGCAGCCCTATGGGACTAGCGGCGAACACCGGGGAGCTGTTTTTT.

CDR3 in amino acids: CASSLGGAEETQYF. The DNA for the CDR3 is TGTGCCAGCAGCTTAGGGGGGGCTGAAGAGACCCAGTACTTC. V usage is TRBV7-3 and J usage is TRBJ2-5, with D possibly matching TRBD2 (7 bases). The CDR3 contains 14 residues. Germline V gene data show CDR1 as SGHTA and CDR2 as FQGTGA. V shed 2 bases and J shed 3 bases, with 10 bases lying between them.

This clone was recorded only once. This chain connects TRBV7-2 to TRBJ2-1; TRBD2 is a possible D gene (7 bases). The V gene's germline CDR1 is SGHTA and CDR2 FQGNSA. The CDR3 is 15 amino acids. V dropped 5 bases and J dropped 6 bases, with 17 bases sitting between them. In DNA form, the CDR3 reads TGTGCCAGCAGCACCCGGGGGCTAGCGGCCAATGAGCAGTTCTTC. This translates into CASSTRGLAANEQFF.

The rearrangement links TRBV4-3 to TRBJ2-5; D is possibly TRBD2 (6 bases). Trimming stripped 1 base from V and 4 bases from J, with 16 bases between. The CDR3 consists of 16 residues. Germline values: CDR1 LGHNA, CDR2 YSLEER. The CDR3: CASSQGPGASVETQYF. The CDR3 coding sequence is TGCGCCAGCAGCCAAGGACCGGGTGCTAGCGTAGAGACCCAGTACTTC.

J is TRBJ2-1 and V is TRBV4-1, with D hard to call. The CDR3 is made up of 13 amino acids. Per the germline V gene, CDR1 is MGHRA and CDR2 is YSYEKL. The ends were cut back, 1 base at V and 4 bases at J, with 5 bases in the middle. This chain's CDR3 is CASSQVRYNEQFF. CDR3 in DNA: TGCGCCAGCAGCCAAGTGCGGTACAATGAGCAGTTCTTC.

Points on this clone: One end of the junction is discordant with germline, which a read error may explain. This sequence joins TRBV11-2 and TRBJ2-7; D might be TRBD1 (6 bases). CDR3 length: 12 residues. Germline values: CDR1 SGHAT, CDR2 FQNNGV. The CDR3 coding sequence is TGTGCCAGCAGCTTTCTCCGGGACAAACCTTCTTTC. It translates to CASSFLRDKPSF.

CDR3 in amino acids: CASSVRDSNYGYTF. The CDR3, as DNA: TGTGCCAGCAGCGTCCGGGACTCTAACTATGGCTACACCTTC. This rearrangement joins TRBV7-2 to TRBJ1-2, with D perhaps TRBD1 (5 bases). Trimming pared 5 bases from V and 0 bases from J, leaving 10 bases between. CDR1 SGHTA and CDR2 FQGNSA come from the germline V gene. This CDR3 comprises 14 residues.

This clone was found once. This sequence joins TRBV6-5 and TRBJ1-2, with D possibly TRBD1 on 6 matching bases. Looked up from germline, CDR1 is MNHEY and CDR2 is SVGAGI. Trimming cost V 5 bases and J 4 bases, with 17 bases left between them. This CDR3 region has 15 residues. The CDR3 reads CASSNIPQGSYGYTF. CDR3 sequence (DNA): TGTGCCAGCAGTAACATTCCACAGGGTTCCTATGGCTACACCTTC.